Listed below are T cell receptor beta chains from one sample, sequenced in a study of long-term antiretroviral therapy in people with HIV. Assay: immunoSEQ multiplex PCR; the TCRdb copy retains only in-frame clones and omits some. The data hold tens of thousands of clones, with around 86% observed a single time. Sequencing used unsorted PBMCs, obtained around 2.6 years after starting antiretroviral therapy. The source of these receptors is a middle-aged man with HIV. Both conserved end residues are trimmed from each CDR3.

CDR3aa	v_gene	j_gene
ASSTPPIPSSYEQY	TRBV6-6	TRBJ2-7
ASSLEHRAF	TRBV7-2	TRBJ1-1
ASSFGINEKLF	TRBV7-9	TRBJ1-4
ASSHTAGTDTQY	TRBV7-2	TRBJ2-3
ASRPVGIAGELF	TRBV10-2	TRBJ2-2
AISEVWTGSSYEQY	TRBV10-3	TRBJ2-7
AWMWGTSGNTIY	TRBV30	TRBJ1-3
ASSSFYEQY	TRBV7-8	TRBJ2-7
ASSLFRQTYQPQH	TRBV28	TRBJ1-5
ASSDTSTDTQY	TRBV6-6	TRBJ2-3
ASAQVTTIY	TRBV19	TRBJ1-3
ASSFDAGNTEAF	TRBV7-2	TRBJ1-1
ASSQATQGWGYT	TRBV4-2	TRBJ1-2
ASSQGVGLAGRYEQY	TRBV4-2	TRBJ2-7
ASSRPGTSGGYNEQF	TRBV2	TRBJ2-1
ASRAGQLNQPQH	TRBV28	TRBJ1-5
AWSVFGGHEQF	TRBV30	TRBJ2-1
ASSTDSNSYEQY	TRBV7-2	TRBJ2-7
ASSGVAMNTEAF	TRBV18	TRBJ1-1
ASSSVRQGTYEQY	TRBV27	TRBJ2-7
AWSVYLAGEGTQY	TRBV30	TRBJ2-5
AISETQGYEQY	TRBV10-3	TRBJ2-7
ANMSLHSNQPQH	TRBV6-5	TRBJ1-5
ASSKASGRGGDTQY	TRBV21-1	TRBJ2-3
ASSQERQGAGDEQY	TRBV4-2	TRBJ2-7
ASRPEGGAGYGYT	TRBV28	TRBJ1-2
ASSLLAGDTDTQY	TRBV18	TRBJ2-3
ASSAGTVDSYEQY	TRBV5-1	TRBJ2-7
ASQPSLLADEQY	TRBV6-1	TRBJ2-7
ASSESGADMYGYT	TRBV2	TRBJ1-2
ASSEWSGGGELF	TRBV2	TRBJ2-2
ASKIGSSSSGANVLT	TRBV28	TRBJ2-6
ASSYSSGGTEAF	TRBV6-6	TRBJ1-1
ASSDPGLYGYT	TRBV6-1	TRBJ1-2
ASSATSGRAQTQY	TRBV6-1	TRBJ2-5
ASSPWGGGYNEQF	TRBV2	TRBJ2-1
ASSLSGGLYGYT	TRBV5-4	TRBJ1-2
ASSLGTVSYNEQF	TRBV7-6	TRBJ2-1
ASSYQGGGDGYT	TRBV6-5	TRBJ1-2
ASSFAGNTIY	TRBV27	TRBJ1-3
ASSEWGANSNQPQH	TRBV6-1	TRBJ1-5
ASSTRIERDIPYSNQPQH	TRBV2	TRBJ1-5
SASQELEAF	TRBV20-1	TRBJ1-1
SVRTGGSGNTIY	TRBV29-1	TRBJ1-3
ASSLIRVGEQY	TRBV28	TRBJ2-7
ASSPLWDRGLFNEQY	TRBV5-8	TRBJ2-7
ASSRSSGRQQETQY	TRBV28	TRBJ2-5
ASSYLHGGYEQY	TRBV28	TRBJ2-7
ASSLSGRVNEQF	TRBV7-2	TRBJ2-1
ASSPVSVSSYNEQF	TRBV7-9	TRBJ2-1
SVTAGTGPNEKLF	TRBV29-1	TRBJ1-4
ASTWTGRVYEQY	TRBV5-6	TRBJ2-7
SVEIREKAF	TRBV29-1	TRBJ1-1
ASSPTGGTGELF	TRBV6-6	TRBJ2-2
ASSLLRGYNEQF	TRBV4-3	TRBJ2-1
SSTSGPLGGYT	TRBV29-1	TRBJ1-2
ATKAGANVLT	TRBV19	TRBJ2-6
ASSQDSGTF	TRBV4-1	TRBJ1-1
ASSLVPAGGNNEQF	TRBV5-1	TRBJ2-1
ASSPSGTGDSYEQY	TRBV18	TRBJ2-7